This TCR beta chain was identified during a study of T cell responses to AZD1222 COVID-19 vaccine. The V segment lost 6 bases and the J segment 8 bases; nucleotides outside the gene matches: 3. The CDR3 is 14 amino acids. Looked up from germline, CDR1 is MNHEY and CDR2 is SMNVEV (reference sequence). Clones were read by immunoSEQ multiplex PCR, and TCRdb kept only the in-frame ones, dropping some. The sample yields about 100,000 clones, about 92% seen once. This specimen consisted of peripheral blood, obtained on day 0 of AZD1222 vaccination. The chain combines TRBV27 with TRBJ2-1, with 14 bases matching TRBD2. This clonotype was obtained from an adult in good health. This chain's CDR3 is CASSKTSGRDEQFF. DNA for the CDR3: TGTGCCAGCAGCAAGACTAGCGGGAGGGATGAGCAGTTCTTC.